This T cell receptor beta chain came from a study of T cell repertoires in cytomegalovirus infection. Study details: Signatures in public TCR beta sequences pointed to both CMV infection and matching HLA type. Study findings and constraints: HLA-C-restricted CMV clonotypes gave the most frequent clonotype in two of eight donors. Summed frequency of shared TCR beta families picked out CMV carriers who also had the relevant HLA.

TCRdb analysed the reads with MiXCR anew, one entry per CDR3 protein. The table shows about 260,000 distinct CDR3 sequences, with around 9% occurring only once. This clonotype has a count of ten or more. Antigen specificity is unknown. The trim removed 3 bases at V and 2 bases at J, leaving 13 bases unmatched. The CDR3 sequence is 17 residues long. CDR1 and CDR2 (germline): LNHDA, SQIVND (reference sequence). What was sequenced was PBMCs. The chain employs TRBV19 and TRBJ2-7; 7 nucleotides line up with TRBD2. This TCR was sampled from a human donor in good health (CMV status not recorded). Some clones in this sample may be carry-over from other donors' samples. CDR3 nucleotides: TGTGCCAGTAGTATGGCTCTTGCTAGCGGCCAGACCTACGAGCAGTACTTC. Protein product: CASSMALASGQTYEQYF.